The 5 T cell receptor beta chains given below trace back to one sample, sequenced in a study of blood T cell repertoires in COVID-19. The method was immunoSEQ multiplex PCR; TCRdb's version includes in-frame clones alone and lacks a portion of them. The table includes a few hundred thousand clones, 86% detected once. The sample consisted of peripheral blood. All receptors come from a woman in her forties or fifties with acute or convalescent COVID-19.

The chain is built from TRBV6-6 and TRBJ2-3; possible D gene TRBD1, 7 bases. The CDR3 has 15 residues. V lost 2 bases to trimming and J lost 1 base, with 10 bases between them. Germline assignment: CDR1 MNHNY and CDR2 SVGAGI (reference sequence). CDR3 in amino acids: CASSYTRGGTDTQYF. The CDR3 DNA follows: TGTGCCAGCAGTTACACCAGGGGGGGCACAGATACGCAGTATTTT.

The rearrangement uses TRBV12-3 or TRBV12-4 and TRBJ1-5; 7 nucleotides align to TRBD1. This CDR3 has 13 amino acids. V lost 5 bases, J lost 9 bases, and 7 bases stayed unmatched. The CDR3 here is CASSPTGPGPQHF. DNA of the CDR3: TGTGCCAGCAGTCCGACAGGGCCCGGGCCCCAGCATTTT.

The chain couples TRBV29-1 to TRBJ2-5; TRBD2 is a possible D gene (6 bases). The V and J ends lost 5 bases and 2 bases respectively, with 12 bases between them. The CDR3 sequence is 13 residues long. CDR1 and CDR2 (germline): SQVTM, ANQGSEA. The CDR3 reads CSVQSSGQETQYF. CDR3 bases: TGCAGCGTTCAAAGTAGCGGTCAAGAGACCCAGTACTTC. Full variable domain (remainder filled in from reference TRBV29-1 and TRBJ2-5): SAVISQKPSRDICQRGTSLTIQCQVDSQVTMMFWYRQQPGQSLTLIATANQGSEATYESGFVIDKFPISRPNLTFSTLTVSNMSPEDSSIYLCSVQSSGQETQYFGPGTRLLVL.

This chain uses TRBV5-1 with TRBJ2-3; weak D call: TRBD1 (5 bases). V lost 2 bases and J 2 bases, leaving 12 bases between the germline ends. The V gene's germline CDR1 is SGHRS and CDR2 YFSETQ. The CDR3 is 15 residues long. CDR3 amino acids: CASSLPGPVTDTQYF. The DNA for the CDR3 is TGCGCCAGCAGCTTACCAGGGCCCGTCACAGATACGCAGTATTTT.

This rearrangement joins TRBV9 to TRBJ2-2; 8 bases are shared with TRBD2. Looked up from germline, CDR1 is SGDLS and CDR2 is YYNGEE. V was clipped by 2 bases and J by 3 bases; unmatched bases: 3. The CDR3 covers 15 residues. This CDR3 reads CASSVTSGDTGELFF. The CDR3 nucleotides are TGTGCCAGCAGCGTTACTAGCGGAGACACCGGGGAGCTGTTTTTT.